The T cell receptor (beta chain) described here comes from a study of cytomegalovirus exposure and HLA in healthy donors listed by TCRdb under 2017. Describing the broader study: An earlier analysis of more than 550 of the donors reported approximately 300 Gb of sequence data and 117 million unique TCR beta sequences obtained from about 180 million T cells. Roughly 300 gigabases of sequencing data and 70 million to 85 million unique TCR sequences were included in an early release covering about 700 HLA-typed donors. Among the approximately 400 genotyped donors, approximately 82% belonged to the genetic ancestry cluster associated with self-reported Caucasian donors. Donor age, sex, ethnicity and CMV serostatus were compiled alongside the repertoire data. Every repertoire in the discovery cohort had been generated on one and the same sequencing platform. The later analysis used no new phenotypic data to find candidate immune exposures, relying instead on TCR beta sequences and their occurrence across donors. Typing coverage varied by locus: 629-630 donors for A, B, C, DRB1 and DQB1; about 520 for DQA1; approximately 610 for DPA1; 450 to 480 for DPB1. A later genetic analysis used genome-wide SNP genotypes for about 65% of the roughly 670 donors, treating that subset as a discovery cohort. Among around 400 genotyped donors of the cohort, an average of around 250,000 unique TCR beta nucleotide sequences was sequenced per donor, of which roughly 18% were non-productive. In an earlier analysis of roughly 580 of the donors, high-throughput TCR beta sequencing was used to judge whether each TCR beta V gene segment behaved as functional or pseudogenic. HLA typing included class I and class II loci at four-digit resolution. In addition to the first cohort of around 670 subjects, a separate validation cohort of approximately 120 different subjects was used. A handful of DR-DQ haplotypes were handled as single units for association and clustering because linkage in the cohort was strong. To predict cytomegalovirus infection status, the study brought together high-throughput TCR immunosequencing, statistical association of individual TCRs with disease status, and machine learning. A later analysis re-analyzed previously published TCR beta repertoires from about 600 donors and added high-resolution HLA genotyping to study TCR occurrence patterns. The study was designed to test whether signatures of past pathogen exposure could be identified by cataloging public T cell receptors. The study used immunosequencing to profile the T cell repertoires of about 670 subjects and linked those repertoires to cytomegalovirus serostatus.

The CDR3 runs 16 residues from the cysteine to the phenylalanine. Solely the CDR3 DNA is kept, with 48 bases framed from the first base. In the germline V gene, CDR1 corresponds to MGHRA and CDR2 to YSYEKL. V is reduced by 2 bases and J by 6 bases, leaving a spacing of 18 bases between them. The cohort was made up of under 800 healthy bone marrow donors. At the time of sampling, every cohort member was nominally healthy, though immune exposures that went unrecorded were likely present. The donor was CMV seropositive and belonged to the group of 250 to 300 seropositive cohort members. A peripheral blood sample was collected from each donor, and TCR beta sequencing was performed on peripheral blood mononuclear cells. The Qiagen DNeasy Blood Extraction Kit was used to extract genomic DNA from the blood cell samples. The library was built by means of the immunoSEQ multiplex PCR assay. A mixture of 60 forward primers for TCR Vbeta segments and 13 reverse primers for TCR Jbeta segments was used in the multiplex PCR. The CDR3 region of rearranged TCR beta genes was amplified from genomic DNA by a multiplex PCR assay. The Illumina HiSeq System was used to sequence the amplified TCR beta libraries as 87-base-pair reads. The authors' analysis ran thus. A later analysis tallied 80 million to 95 million unique TCR beta chains across the 700 or so repertoires, and around 9.9 million of those chains were shared by two or more donors. A nearest-neighbor algorithm error-corrected the raw reads and collapsed the reads into unique sequences, merging closely related sequences to remove PCR and sequencing errors. V, D and J gene segments were assigned by aligning CDR3 sequences to IMGT reference sequences. For a sequence to be retained, at least a six-nucleotide match to both a V gene segment and a J gene segment was required. Rearrangements were classified as productive when the CDR3 lacked stop codons and remained in frame with V and J, and all other rearrangements were classified as non-productive. CDR3 was defined by IMGT convention, running from the second conserved V-encoded cysteine to the conserved J-encoded phenylalanine. The earlier analysis of fewer than 700 of the donors excluded sequences that lacked an unambiguous match to a single V gene segment. In an earlier analysis of 587 of the donors, V segments were called functional above 56.7% productive rearrangements and were called segregating when the between-donor standard deviation exceeded 5%. To diagnose cytomegalovirus status from the catalog of TCR beta chain sequences, a statistical classification framework was built. V and J gene assignment, in a later analysis, came from comparing TCR nucleotide sequences with IMGT/GENE-DB human TR gene sequences. In a later analysis, CDR3 sequences and most-parsimonious VDJ recombination scenarios were assigned using the TCRdist pipeline. In a later analysis, each TCR beta chain was defined by its CDR3 amino acid sequence together with its V-gene family, and reads lacking a unique V-gene family were excluded. As a way to deal with suspected cross-contamination and a sequencing artifact, a later analysis dropped roughly 620 nucleotide sequences that were highly shared and had low generation probability. For each public chain, a later analysis derived a clonal expansion index from normalized ranks of inferred template counts within each repertoire. In a later analysis, generation probabilities were computed using a VDJ recombination model fitted to out-of-frame rearrangements, and the results were checked against IGoR. In a later analysis, TCR-TCR, TCR-HLA and TCR-CMV co-occurrence was scored with hypergeometric tests, and a repertoire-size bias correction was applied to TCR pairs. A later analysis estimated false discovery rates by permuting HLA or CMV assignments 20 times. A later analysis grouped co-occurring TCRs with DBSCAN, adding TCRdist sequence similarity when clustering within HLA-allele-positive subsets. Co-occurrence clustering excluded repertoires with fewer than 30,000 or more than 120,000 public chains, plus five with anomalous nucleotide sharing. In TCRdb, the immuneACCESS table is reduced to in-frame sequences with V and J assigned. These tables do not hold every clone; where another copy was compared, an unresolved V gene accounts for under half, and the others remain unexplained. D and trimming come from the DNA, and the V and J calls and clone size come from that table. Counted in this sample were about 120,000 clones; approximately 80% of them appeared once. The ten largest clones add up to around 5% of the sample.

Findings and caveats that apply to the study as a whole: A later analysis found that HLA-associated TCR beta chains were more clonally expanded and had lower generation probabilities than equally common non-associated chains. Because HLA typing was missing for some donors at each locus, association tests included only the typed subset. Correlated functional status among segregating V segments might reflect linkage disequilibrium, but an unknown experimental factor could not be ruled out. A cluster of highly shared sequence variants was judged likely to represent a technical artifact of the sequencing pipeline. Most TCR sequences were observed very rarely across donors, whereas some public TCRs were present in many individuals. Assigning TCR associations to individual alleles was difficult when HLA alleles, especially DR and DQ, strongly co-occurred. A later genetic analysis associated a missense DCLRE1C variant with V-gene and J-gene trimming of TCR beta chains, and an independent cohort replicated the association. A later analysis associated approximately 17,000 TCR beta sequences with specific HLA alleles at a false discovery rate of 0.05. In both the original and validation cohorts, the classifier was reported to diagnose cytomegalovirus status with high specificity and sensitivity. In an earlier analysis of some 640 of the donors, most TCR beta V segments were observed in productive rearrangements about 87% or about 30% of the time, broadly matching IMGT annotations. Only TCR beta chains were sequenced in this cohort, and the absence of alpha or paired-chain data limited detectable features. According to a later analysis, most CMV-associated TCR beta chains appeared to be HLA-restricted, and the HLA associations seemed to be driven largely by CMV exposure. In a later analysis, several top co-occurrence clusters were reported to appear linked to parvovirus B19, influenza, CMV and Epstein-Barr virus. Roughly uniform sequencing depth across donors was assumed in presence/absence analyses, although this assumption may not hold. CMV serostatus was the only immune exposure information available for the cohort. Because counts were too low, 15 or so rarely observed V segments, including chromosome 9 orphons, were excluded from the earlier analysis of about 500 of the donors. The study listed 164 TCR beta chains as associated with cytomegalovirus. A further reported finding was that TCR beta sequences accurately predicted the HLA-A and HLA-B alleles for most subjects in the first cohort. In a later analysis, TCR association rates were found to vary across HLA loci, with the most associated TCRs seen for DRB1 alleles and the fewest for HLA-C alleles. Because the 87-base-pair reads could not distinguish some IMGT-functional V segments, including TRBV6-2 and TRBV6-3, those segments were excluded. It was suggested by the authors that the approach could potentially be generalized to other disease states and immunological phenotypes. According to a later genetic analysis, donors in an Asian-associated ancestry cluster had fewer N-insertions in productive TCRs than the approximately 650-donor mean. In vitro tests confirmed that three of the cytomegalovirus-associated TCR beta chains recognize cytomegalovirus antigens.

Points on this clone: It lacks a known antigen. No base-level quality is on record; no much larger clone is a single base apart.

Sequences were obtained from PBMCs. The chain links TRBV4-1 with TRBJ2-3; the D region possibly corresponds to TRBD2 (5 bases align). The source of this sequence is a man aged 50-60 years in good health and CMV-seropositive. The nucleotides are TGCGCCAGCAGCCAACCATCGCTAGCTTTCACGGATACGCAGTATTTT. Its coded protein is CASSQPSLAFTDTQYF.